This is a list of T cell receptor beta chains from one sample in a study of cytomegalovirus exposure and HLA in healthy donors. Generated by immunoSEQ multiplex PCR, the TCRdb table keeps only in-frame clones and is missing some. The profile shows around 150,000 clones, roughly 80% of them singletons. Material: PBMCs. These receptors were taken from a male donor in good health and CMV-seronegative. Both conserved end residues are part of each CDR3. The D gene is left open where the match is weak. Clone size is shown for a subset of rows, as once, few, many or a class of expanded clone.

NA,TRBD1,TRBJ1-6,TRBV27,TGTGCCAGCAGTTTATCGAGGGGGCTCAGTAATTCACCCCTCCACTTT,CASSLSRGLSNSPLHF
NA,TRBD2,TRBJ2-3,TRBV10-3,TGTGCCATCAGTTATAGCGGGGTGGCGCAGTATTTT,CAISYSGVAQYF
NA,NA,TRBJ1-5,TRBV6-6,TGTGCCAGCAGTTACGGGGGGGAGGCGGGTACTCAGCCCCAGCATTTT,CASSYGGEAGTQPQHF
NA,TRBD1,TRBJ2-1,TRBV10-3,TGTGCCATCAGCTCGGACAGGGACCCCTACAATGAGCAGTTCTTC,CAISSDRDPYNEQFF
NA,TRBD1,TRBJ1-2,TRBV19,TGTGCCAGTAGTATAAGGACAGGGTTCGTCGATGGCTACACCTTC,CASSIRTGFVDGYTF
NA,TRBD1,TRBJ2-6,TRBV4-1,TGCGCCAGCAGCCGTGGGACAGGGGGCGTTGGGGCCAACGTCCTGACTTTC,CASSRGTGGVGANVLTF
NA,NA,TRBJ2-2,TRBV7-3,TGTGCCAGTAGCTTAGGCTTGCCGAACACCGGGGAGCTGTTTTTT,CASSLGLPNTGELFF
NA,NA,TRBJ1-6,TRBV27,TGTGCCAGCAGAAAGAACTGGGGACTTTCACCCCTCCACTTT,CASRKNWGLSPLHF
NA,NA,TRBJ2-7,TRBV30,TGTGCCTGGAGTGTTGGCCCATCCTACGAGCAGTACTTC,CAWSVGPSYEQYF
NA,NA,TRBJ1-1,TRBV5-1,TGCGCCAGCAGCCTACTAACTCGGACAGAAATAAGGAGAACAGCTTTCTTT,CASSLLTRTEIRRTAFF
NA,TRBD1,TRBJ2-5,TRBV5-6,TGTGCCAGCAGCCCGACAGGGACGACCCAGTACTTC,CASSPTGTTQYF
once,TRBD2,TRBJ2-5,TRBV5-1,TGCGCCAGCAGCTTGGGGGACTACCCCGAGACCCAGTACTTC,CASSLGDYPETQYF
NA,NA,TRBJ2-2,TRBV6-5,TGTGCCAGCATAAGAGTCGACACCGGGGAGCTGTTTTTT,CASIRVDTGELFF
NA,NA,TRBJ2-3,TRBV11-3,TGTGCCAGCAGATCATTTGCGGAGGATACGCAGTATTTT,CASRSFAEDTQYF
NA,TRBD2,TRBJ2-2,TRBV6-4,TGTGCCAGCAGTGTCCTAGCGGGGGTCACCGGGGAGCTGTTTTTT,CASSVLAGVTGELFF
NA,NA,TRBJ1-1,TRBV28,TGTGCCAGCAGTTTAAGGGGCAGGAACACTGAAGCTTTCTTT,CASSLRGRNTEAFF
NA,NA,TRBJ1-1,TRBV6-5,TGTGCCAGCAGTACCCGACAGTCTTTAAACACTGAAGCTTTCTTT,CASSTRQSLNTEAFF
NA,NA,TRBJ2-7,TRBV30,TGTGCCTGGAGCGCTACAACCCTCCGAGGCGAGCAGTACTTC,CAWSATTLRGEQYF
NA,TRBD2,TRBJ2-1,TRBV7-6,TGTGCCAGCAGCTTATGGGGTGAGAGCGGGGGGGCCAATGAGCAGTTCTTC,CASSLWGESGGANEQFF
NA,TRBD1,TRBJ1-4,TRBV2,TGTGCCAGCAGCGACAGGGGGAGCGAAAAACTGTTTTTT,CASSDRGSEKLFF
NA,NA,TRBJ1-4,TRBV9,TGTGCCAGCAGCGTAGCGGGACAATATAATGAAAAACTGTTTTTT,CASSVAGQYNEKLFF
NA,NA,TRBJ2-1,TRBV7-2,TGTGCCAGCAGCTTAGTCGCAGTCTCCTACAATGAGCAGTTCTTC,CASSLVAVSYNEQFF
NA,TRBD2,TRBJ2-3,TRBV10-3,TGTGCCACCTATGGTGGGACTGGCGGGAGTGAAGGTGTTACGCAGTATTTT,CATYGGTGGSEGVTQYF
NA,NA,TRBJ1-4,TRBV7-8,TGTGCCAGCAGCCCGGCGGACAGAGCTAATGAAAAACTGTTTTTT,CASSPADRANEKLFF
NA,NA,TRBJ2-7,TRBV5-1,TGCGCCAGCAGCTTGGGGCAGGGGTTCTCCTACGAGCAGTACTTC,CASSLGQGFSYEQYF
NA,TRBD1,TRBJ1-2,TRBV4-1,TGCGCCAGCAGCCAATTTGAGGACAGGGTATATGGCTACACCTTC,CASSQFEDRVYGYTF
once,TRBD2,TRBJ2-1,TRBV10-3,TGTGCCATCAGTGAGTCCGGGGGGGCCTACAATGAGCAGTTCTTC,CAISESGGAYNEQFF